This TCR beta chain was recovered during a study of blood T cells in healthy people across ages. Together with a sample-barcoded 5' primer, a J-beta primer mix was included in a second PCR lasting roughly 6 to 12 cycles. Using its own MiXCR run on the 5' RACE reads, TCRdb lists one record per CDR3 protein. The sample yields around 1,100,000 distinct CDR3 sequences, 30% to 40% seen once. Whole-study results and caveats: Investigators viewed diversity estimates from one million T cells as underestimates, the study reported. Roughly linearly, TCR beta diversity per million T cells fell as age increased.

As concerns this clonotype: No antigen is known for it.

The TCR was taken from a man aged 18-30 years in good health. Sequencing was carried out using blood.

CDR3 sequence reads: CASSQEVTGAHEQFF. Here the CDR3 DNA reads TGCGCCAGCAGCCAAGAGGTAACAGGGGCACATGAGCAGTTCTTC. The chain joins TRBV4-3 to TRBJ2-1; 7 nucleotides align to TRBD1. The CDR3 is 15 amino acids. V lost 0 bases to trimming and J lost 8 bases; unmatched junction nucleotides: 7. Germline CDR1 is LGHNA and CDR2 is YSLEER.